This T cell receptor beta chain was captured in a study of blood T cell repertoires in COVID-19 (dated by TCRdb to 2020 to 2021). Notes on the research overall: The collaborator samples originated in the United States, Italy and Spain and spanned the acute and convalescent phases of COVID-19. The prospective study material was composed of cDNA or gDNA derived from T cells, B-cell-depleted T cells, or PBMCs. Subjects who had been exposed to COVID-19, were actively infected with it, or had recovered from it provided the deeply sampled blood TCRbeta repertoires that made up the dataset. The repertoires were released in a freely available public database meant as a resource for research on the immune response to SARS-CoV-2. The samples were drawn from the first 160 participants of the ongoing ImmuneRACE study and from over a thousand subjects provided by 6 global collaborators. A de-identified subject ID, COVID-19 status, age in years and sex were almost always included in the sample metadata. HLA class I and class II types, where available, came from metadata supplied by the sample provider rather than from assay-based typing. Summary of the overall study and its limitations: The amount of clinical and demographic metadata varied by source and participant and was provided uncurated.

From cysteine to phenylalanine, the CDR3 is 15 amino acids long. The entry retains the CDR3 DNA only, 45 bases that are in frame from base 1. CDR1 and CDR2 are read off the germline V gene as SGHDT and YYEEEE. V ends up 4 bases short and J 5 bases short, with an unmatched junction base count of 10. TCRbeta CDR3 regions were amplified from genomic DNA using the immunoSEQ Assay, a bias-controlled multiplex PCR. In the paper's pipeline: Nucleated cell counts per sample were estimated from amplification of reference gene primers within the assay. To quantify the absolute abundance of each unique TCRbeta CDR3 rearrangement, sequence reads were collapsed and filtered. For each sample, productive Simpson clonality was calculated by taking the square root of Simpson's diversity index across productive rearrangements. Sourced from immuneACCESS, this table was stored by TCRdb with only in-frame sequences that have V and J called. A share of the clones is absent; for the studies checked, an unresolved V gene accounts for under half, and the remainder has no known explanation. That table is the source of V, J and clone size, and D and trimming were worked out from the DNA. Across this sample there are 310,000 or so clones, with approximately 90% seen only once. In total, the top ten clones hold over 2% of the sample.

Another Seattle source contributed samples from volunteer blood donors who had recovered from COVID-19. Each collaborating institution followed its own protocols to collect whole blood in K2EDTA tubes. For TCRbeta analysis, collaborators shipped samples in one of three forms: frozen whole blood, isolated PBMCs, or DNA extracted from either of those sample types. As to this clone: Its binding antigen is unknown. The input lacks base qualities; no much larger clone sits a single base away.

Sequencing was performed on peripheral blood. The chain joins TRBV5-6 to TRBJ1-2, and 8 bases in between align with TRBD1. This TCR came from a woman in her fifties or sixties who had recovered from COVID-19. In nucleotide form, the sequence is TGTGCCAGCAGCCTTGAGGACAGGGCGGCTTATGGCTACACCTTC. This translates into CASSLEDRAAYGYTF.